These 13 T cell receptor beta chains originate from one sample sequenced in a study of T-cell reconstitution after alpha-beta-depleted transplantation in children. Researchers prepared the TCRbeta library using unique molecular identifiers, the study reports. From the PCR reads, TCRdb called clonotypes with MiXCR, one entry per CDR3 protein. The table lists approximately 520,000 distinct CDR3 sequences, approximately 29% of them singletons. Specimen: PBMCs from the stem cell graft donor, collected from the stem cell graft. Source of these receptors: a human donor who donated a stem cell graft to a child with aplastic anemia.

The CDR3 bases are TGTGCCAGCTCACCGGACAGTCAAGCTTTCTTT. Translating it yields CASSPDSQAFF. This chain connects TRBV18 to TRBJ1-1; perhaps TRBD1 as D (6 bases). Germline CDR1 reads KGHSH; CDR2 reads LQKENI. The CDR3 is made up of 11 amino acids. Trimming stripped 3 bases from V and 9 bases from J, with 8 bases between.

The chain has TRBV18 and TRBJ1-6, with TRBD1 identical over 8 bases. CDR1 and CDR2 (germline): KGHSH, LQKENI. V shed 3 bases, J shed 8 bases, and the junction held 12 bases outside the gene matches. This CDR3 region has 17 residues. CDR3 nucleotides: TGTGCCAGCTCACCTAAGCAGGGGGCATTCTTGGATTCACCCCTCCACTTT. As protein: CASSPKQGAFLDSPLHF.

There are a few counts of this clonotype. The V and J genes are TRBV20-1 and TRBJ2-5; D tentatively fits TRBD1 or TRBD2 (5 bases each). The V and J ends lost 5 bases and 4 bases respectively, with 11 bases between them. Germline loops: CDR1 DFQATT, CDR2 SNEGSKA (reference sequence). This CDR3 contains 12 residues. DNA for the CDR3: TGCAGTGCTGGGGGTATGGTAGAGACCCAGTACTTC. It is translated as CSAGGMVETQYF.

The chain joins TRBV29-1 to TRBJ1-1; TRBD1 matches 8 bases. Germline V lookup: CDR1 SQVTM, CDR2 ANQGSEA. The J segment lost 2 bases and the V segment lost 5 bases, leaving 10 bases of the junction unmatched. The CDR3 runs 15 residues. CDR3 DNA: TGCAGCGTTTCCTCAGGGGGCAGGGGAAACACTGAAGCTTTCTTT. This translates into CSVSSGGRGNTEAFF.

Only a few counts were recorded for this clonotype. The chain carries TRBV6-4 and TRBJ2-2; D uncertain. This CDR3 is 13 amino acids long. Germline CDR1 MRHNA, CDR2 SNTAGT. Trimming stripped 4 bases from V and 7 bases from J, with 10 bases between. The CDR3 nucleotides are TGTGCCAGCAGTGGCTACAAAGGCGGGGAGCTGTTTTTT. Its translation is CASSGYKGGELFF.

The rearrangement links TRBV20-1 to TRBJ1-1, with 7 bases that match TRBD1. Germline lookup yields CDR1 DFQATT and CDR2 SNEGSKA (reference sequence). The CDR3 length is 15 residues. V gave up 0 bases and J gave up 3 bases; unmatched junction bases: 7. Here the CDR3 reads CSARDTAGGDTEAFF. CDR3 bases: TGCAGTGCTAGAGATACGGCAGGGGGGGACACTGAAGCTTTCTTT.

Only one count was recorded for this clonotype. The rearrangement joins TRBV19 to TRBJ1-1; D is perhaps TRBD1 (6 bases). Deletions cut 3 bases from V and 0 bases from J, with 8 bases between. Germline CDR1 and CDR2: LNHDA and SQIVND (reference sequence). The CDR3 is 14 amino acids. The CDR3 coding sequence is TGTGCCAGTAGTATGGGGGGGCTGAACACTGAAGCTTTCTTT. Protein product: CASSMGGLNTEAFF.

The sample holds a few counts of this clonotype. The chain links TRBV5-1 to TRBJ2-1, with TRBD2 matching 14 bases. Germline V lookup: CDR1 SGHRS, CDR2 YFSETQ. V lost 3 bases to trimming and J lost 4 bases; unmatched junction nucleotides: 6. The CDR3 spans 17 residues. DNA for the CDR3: TGCGCCAGCAGCTATGGACTAGCGGGAGGAACTTACAATGAGCAGTTCTTC. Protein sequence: CASSYGLAGGTYNEQFF.

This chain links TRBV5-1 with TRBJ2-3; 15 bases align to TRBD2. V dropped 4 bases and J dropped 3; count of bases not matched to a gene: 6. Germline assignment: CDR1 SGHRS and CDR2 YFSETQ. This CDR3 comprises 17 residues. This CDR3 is CASSAGTSGRRTDTQYF. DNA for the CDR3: TGCGCCAGCAGCGCGGGGACTAGCGGGAGGAGAACAGATACGCAGTATTTT.

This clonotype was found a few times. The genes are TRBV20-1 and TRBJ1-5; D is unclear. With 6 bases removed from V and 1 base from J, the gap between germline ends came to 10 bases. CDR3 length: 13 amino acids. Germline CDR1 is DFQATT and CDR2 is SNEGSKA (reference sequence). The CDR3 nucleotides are TGCAGTGCGAGTACTTGGAGCAATCAGCCCCAGCATTTT. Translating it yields CSASTWSNQPQHF.

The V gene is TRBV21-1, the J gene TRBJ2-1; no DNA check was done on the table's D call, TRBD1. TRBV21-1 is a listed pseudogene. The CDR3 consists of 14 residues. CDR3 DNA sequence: TGTGCCAGCAGGGGACAACCTAGGATGGATGAGCAGTTCTTC. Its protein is CASRGQPRMDEQFF.

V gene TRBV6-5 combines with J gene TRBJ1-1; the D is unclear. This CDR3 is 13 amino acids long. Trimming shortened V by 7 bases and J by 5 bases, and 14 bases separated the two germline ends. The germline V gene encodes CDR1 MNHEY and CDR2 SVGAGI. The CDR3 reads CASTNPPRTEAFF. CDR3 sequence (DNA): TGTGCCAGCACAAACCCCCCCAGGACTGAAGCTTTCTTT.

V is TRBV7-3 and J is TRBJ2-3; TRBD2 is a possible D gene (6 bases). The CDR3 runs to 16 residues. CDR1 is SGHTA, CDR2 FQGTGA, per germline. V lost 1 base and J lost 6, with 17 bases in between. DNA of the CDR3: TGTGCCAGCAGCTTAAGGGCCCGGGGGTCGGGGGATACGCAGTATTTT. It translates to CASSLRARGSGDTQYF.